This record covers a single TCR beta chain. Its antigen is still unknown. The source of the sample is a study of T-cell reconstitution after alpha-beta-depleted transplantation in children. Findings of the study overall: It was reported that alpha-beta T cells came from several hundred expanded graft clones (about two months after transplant). Several patients had high TCRbeta diversity at day 60; it came from surviving recipient T cells and thymic progenitors. By one year post-transplant, T-cell counts and diversity largely arose from T cells that were newly produced.

Unique molecular identifiers were built into the TCRbeta library. TCRdb redid the calling of the PCR reads with MiXCR, one entry per CDR3 protein. The sample lists fewer than 700,000 distinct CDR3 sequences, 10% to 15% occurring once. The sample was PBMCs, mostly from graft donor cells, taken 360 days after TCRalphabeta/CD19-depleted stem cell transplant. The TCR originated in a male patient younger than 18 who had a stem cell transplant for acute myeloid leukemia, so the T cells may come from the graft donor.

This CDR3 is CASSQAWGRSSEAFF. CDR3 in DNA: TGTGCCAGCAGCCAAGCTTGGGGGCGTTCTTCGGAAGCTTTCTTT. V usage is TRBV14 and J usage is TRBJ1-1; D is perhaps TRBD1 (6 bases). The CDR3 loop spans 15 amino acids. CDR1 is SGHDN and CDR2 is FVKESK in the germline V gene. The V end was cut by 1 base, the J end by 8 bases, with 17 bases between.